Only one count was recorded for the clone carrying this T cell receptor beta chain. The antigen is not known. Measured with immunoSEQ multiplex PCR; TCRdb has only the in-frame clones, and not every one. The sample holds around 130,000 clones, 89% seen once. The data belong to a study of T cell responses to AZD1222 COVID-19 vaccine. Study findings and constraints: At baseline, seropositivity was found in only six or seven AZD1222 recipients. Clonal diversity was possibly underestimated; the donors were predominantly white British and more often female.

CDR1 is SGHTA and CDR2 is FQGNSA in the germline V gene. V was cut by 2 bases and J by 7 bases, with 26 bases left in between. The CDR3 consists of 19 residues. The sample was peripheral blood, taken on day 0 of AZD1222 vaccination. This rearrangement joins TRBV7-2 to TRBJ1-4; tentative D call: TRBD1 (6 bases). The source is an adult in good health. The CDR3 sequence is CASSLPSPTGFLHGEKLFF. The CDR3, as DNA: TGTGCCAGCAGCTTACCTTCGCCGACAGGATTCCTACATGGTGAAAAACTGTTTTTT.